This TCR beta chain was sequenced for a study of shared clonotypes between healthy human individuals. Whole-study findings and limits: With a few donors compared, 4.5% to 6.5% of naive CD4 clonotypes were shared.

Clones were read by immunoSEQ multiplex PCR, and TCRdb kept only the in-frame ones, dropping some. Of roughly 1,500,000 clones listed, approximately 98.5% are singletons. To note about this clone: The antigen is unknown.

V gave up 3 bases and J gave up 3 bases, with 16 bases separating them. The CDR3 extends over 16 amino acids. The germline V gene encodes CDR1 SGHDT and CDR2 YYEEEE. What was sequenced was naive CD4+ T cells sorted from blood. The sample's subset: CD45RA+ positively selected. The genes are TRBV5-6 and TRBJ2-1; tentatively, D is TRBD1 or TRBD2 (6 bases each). This sequence was found in a man aged 30 to 39 in good health. The CDR3 loop is CASSWIAGHGYNEQFF. The DNA for the CDR3 is TGTGCCAGCAGCTGGATCGCGGGACACGGCTACAATGAGCAGTTCTTC.